The 13 T cell receptor beta chains reported below all come from one sample, sequenced in a study of CD8 T cells in Susac syndrome. Random hexamers served to reverse transcribe about 0.5 to 1 ug RNA. One entry per CDR3 protein results from TCRdb running MiXCR on the immunoSEQ multiplex PCR reads. The sample shows about 150,000 distinct CDR3 sequences, nearly 97% of them seen only once. The sample comprised CD8+ T cells from PBMCs. These receptors were collected from a human donor with multiple sclerosis.

This clonotype has a single count. The chain links TRBV9 to TRBJ2-7; 9 bases fit TRBD2. The V gene's germline CDR1 is SGDLS and CDR2 YYNGEE. The CDR3 runs to 14 residues. Trimming at V came to 0 bases and at J to 7 bases, leaving 5 bases not matched to a gene. CDR3 protein: CASSVGAGGGEQYV. In DNA, the CDR3 is TGTGCCAGCAGCGTAGGAGCGGGGGGTGGTGAGCAGTACGTC.

V gene TRBV25-1 combines with J gene TRBJ2-1; D perhaps matches TRBD1 (6 bases). The CDR3 runs 15 residues. Deletions cut 1 base from V and 3 bases from J, with 10 bases between. CDR1 is MGHDK, CDR2 SYGVNS, per germline. CDR3 DNA: TGTGCCAGCAGTGAATCGGACAGCCTCTACAATGAGCAGTTCTTC. This translates into CASSESDSLYNEQFF.

CDR3 region: CASSGIRGGEGYTF. CDR3 coding DNA: TGTGCCAGCAGTGGGATAAGGGGGGGAGAAGGCTACACCTTC. The V call is TRBV25-1, the J call TRBJ1-2, with D possibly matching TRBD1 (6 bases). V was trimmed by 4 bases and J by 8 bases, leaving 17 bases between them. Germline CDR1 and CDR2: MGHDK and SYGVNS. The CDR3 is made up of 14 amino acids.

This chain joins TRBV27 and TRBJ2-7; D unclear. CDR1 and CDR2 from the germline V gene are MNHEY and SMNVEV (reference sequence). The CDR3 consists of 12 residues. V dropped 3 bases and J dropped 5 bases, with 8 bases sitting between them. The CDR3 loop reads CASSFGGDEQYF. The DNA of the CDR3 is TGTGCCAGCAGTTTCGGTGGGGACGAGCAGTACTTC.

V usage is TRBV7-9 and J usage is TRBJ1-2; D uncertain. Per the germline V gene, CDR1 is SEHNR and CDR2 is FQNEAQ (reference sequence). The V end lost 0 bases, the J end lost 3 bases, and 11 bases lay between the germline ends. CDR3 length: 15 amino acids. CDR3 region: CASSLARERDYGYTF. The CDR3 DNA reads TGTGCCAGCAGCTTAGCTAGGGAGAGGGACTATGGCTACACCTTC.

This chain connects TRBV24-1 to TRBJ1-1, with D maybe TRBD1 (6 bases). The CDR3 runs 17 residues. Germline lookup yields CDR1 KGHDR and CDR2 SFDVKD. V lost 3 bases, J lost 0 bases, and 16 bases lay in between. The CDR3 loop is CATSDTHWTDLNTEAFF. The CDR3 nucleotides are TGTGCCACCAGTGATACCCATTGGACAGACTTGAACACTGAAGCTTTCTTT.

The J gene is TRBJ1-2, the V gene TRBV12-3 or TRBV12-4; possibly TRBD1 for D (5 bases). The CDR3 loop spans 11 amino acids. The ends were cut back, 6 bases at V and 6 bases at J, with 8 bases in the middle. The CDR3 region is CASSQGHGYTF. The CDR3 DNA reads as TGTGCCAGCAGCCAGGGACATGGCTACACCTTC.

This rearrangement joins TRBV6-5 to TRBJ1-1, with 8 bases that match TRBD1. J was trimmed by 3 bases and V by 4 bases; bases with no gene match: 10. CDR3 length: 16 amino acids. Germline V gene sequence: CDR1 MNHEY, CDR2 SVGAGI. This CDR3 reads CASSWRQGSADTEAFF. Written as DNA, the CDR3 is TGTGCCAGCAGTTGGCGACAGGGGTCGGCGGACACTGAAGCTTTCTTT.

The gene calls are TRBV29-1 and TRBJ1-1; D possibly corresponds to TRBD1 (6 bases). Germline assignment: CDR1 SQVTM and CDR2 ANQGSEA. V lost 5 bases and J 5 bases, leaving 15 bases between the germline ends. The CDR3 has 13 residues. The CDR3 sequence is CSVYGGQRTEAFF. CDR3 DNA sequence: TGCAGCGTTTACGGGGGGCAGAGAACTGAAGCTTTCTTT.

V usage is TRBV30 and J usage is TRBJ1-2; D unclear. V was shortened by 2 bases and J by 2 bases, with 6 bases between the two germline ends. The germline gives CDR1 GTSNPN, CDR2 SVGIG (reference sequence). CDR3 length: 12 amino acids. As DNA, the CDR3 is TGTGCCTGGAGTAGGCAGAACTATGGCTACACCTTC. Its translation: CAWSRQNYGYTF.

This CDR3 is CSVHKGGFYGYTF. The CDR3 coding sequence is TGCAGCGTCCACAAGGGAGGCTTCTATGGCTACACCTTC. The chain is built from TRBV29-1 and TRBJ1-2; D remains ambiguous. The ends were cut back, 6 bases at V and 4 bases at J, with 15 bases in the middle. The CDR3 is 13 amino acids. The V gene's germline CDR1 is SQVTM and CDR2 ANQGSEA.

The chain uses TRBV5-1 and TRBJ1-1; D uncertain. The CDR3 runs 12 residues. Germline CDR1 is SGHRS and CDR2 is YFSETQ. Trimming cost V 4 bases and J 4 bases, with 8 bases left between them. CDR3 nucleotides: TGCGCCAGCAGCCGAGAGACCACTGAAGCTTTCTTT. This codes for CASSRETTEAFF.

V gene TRBV20-1 combines with J gene TRBJ1-1; D call uncertain. Germline-derived CDR1 and CDR2 are DFQATT and SNEGSKA (reference sequence). The CDR3 runs to 13 residues. V gave up 3 bases and J gave up 0 bases, with 8 bases separating them. CDR3 DNA sequence: TGCAGTGCTAGCCTGGATTTGAACACTGAAGCTTTCTTT. This codes for CSASLDLNTEAFF.